Presented here are 14 T cell receptor beta chains from one specimen sequenced in a study of beta chain features in type 1 diabetes. Study-level findings and limits: Patients with Type 1 diabetes showed moderately but significantly shorter TCRB CDR3s in all four CD4+ subsets.

TCRB transcripts that were expressed got sequenced, as all of the isolated RNA had been reverse transcribed. Sequencing used immunoSEQ multiplex PCR; TCRdb keeps in-frame clones, though not all of them. The sample shows about 370,000 clones, over 8.5% of them seen only once. What these receptors recognize is not known. The specimen sequenced was central memory CD4+ T cells from blood. The receptor source for this set is a man younger than 45 with type 1 diabetes.

This clone has only a few counts. This sequence joins TRBV4-1 and TRBJ1-4, with D possibly TRBD1 on 6 matching bases. The CDR3 length is 16 residues. Per the germline V gene, CDR1 is MGHRA and CDR2 is YSYEKL. V was shortened by 4 bases and J by 5 bases, with 17 bases between the two germline ends. The CDR3 nucleotides read TGCGCCAGCAGCCCGATGACAGGATGGAACAATGAAAAACTGTTTTTT. This encodes CASSPMTGWNNEKLFF.

V gene TRBV5-1 combines with J gene TRBJ2-7; TRBD2 matches 7 bases. In germline, CDR1 is SGHRS, CDR2 YFSETQ. This CDR3 region has 15 residues. The ends lost 0 bases at V and 7 bases at J; junction bases unmatched: 10. Written as DNA, the CDR3 is TGCGCCAGCAGCTTGGCCGGGGCGGGAGTGAGAGAGCAGTACTTC. Protein product: CASSLAGAGVREQYF.

V and J are TRBV7-9 and TRBJ1-1; the D is unclear. Germline lookup yields CDR1 SEHNR and CDR2 FQNEAQ (reference sequence). The V gene lost 1 base and the J gene lost 1 base, with 10 bases spanning the gap. This CDR3 has 15 residues. The CDR3 protein is CASSLERSGNTEAFF. CDR3 DNA sequence: TGTGCCAGCAGCTTAGAAAGGAGCGGGAACACTGAAGCTTTCTTT.

This clone came up a few times. V and J are TRBV6-1 and TRBJ2-5, with 10 bases matching TRBD2. Losses at the gene ends were 3 bases for V and 5 bases for J; bases not matched to a gene: 9. The CDR3 is 16 amino acids. In germline, CDR1 is MNHNS, CDR2 SASEGT. For the CDR3, the DNA is TGTGCCAGCAGTGATGGGCCTAGCGGGAGACAGGAGACCCAGTACTTC. Protein product: CASSDGPSGRQETQYF.

The J gene is TRBJ2-5, the V gene TRBV5-8, with 10 bases aligning to TRBD2. Germline CDR1 is SGHTS and CDR2 is YDEGEE. V was clipped by 2 bases and J by 0 bases; unmatched bases: 4. The CDR3 totals 16 residues. This chain's CDR3 is CASSLGLAGDQETQYF. Written as DNA, the CDR3 is TGTGCCAGCAGCTTAGGTCTAGCGGGAGACCAAGAGACCCAGTACTTC.

The chain combines TRBV7-8 with TRBJ2-5, with a weak D call TRBD2 (6 bases). CDR1 and CDR2 (germline): SGHVS, FQNEAQ. The V and J ends lost 5 bases and 5 bases respectively, with 12 bases between them. This CDR3 has 13 amino acids. This CDR3 is CASSRGGQETQYF. In DNA form, the CDR3 reads TGTGCCAGCAGCCGGGGAGGCCAGGAGACCCAGTACTTC.

This chain joins TRBV10-3 and TRBJ2-1; D remains ambiguous. V lost 2 bases and J 5 bases, leaving 13 bases between the germline ends. The CDR3 spans 15 residues. Germline assignment: CDR1 ENHRY and CDR2 SYGVKD. CDR3 sequence reads: CAISEGQDLHNEQFF. The CDR3 region has the DNA TGTGCCATCAGTGAGGGGCAGGATCTTCACAATGAGCAGTTCTTC.

This chain connects TRBV9 to TRBJ2-2; 8 nucleotides agree with TRBD2. The V and J ends lost 5 bases and 6 bases, in that order; junction bases with no gene match: 6. This CDR3 is built from 14 residues. Germline CDR1 is SGDLS and CDR2 is YYNGEE. CDR3 protein: CASSLREGAGELFF. The CDR3 bases are TGTGCCAGCAGTTTACGGGAGGGAGCCGGGGAGCTGTTTTTT. The whole variable domain, filled in from reference TRBV9 and TRBJ2-2, reads DSGVTQTPKHLITATGQRVTLRCSPRSGDLSVYWYQQSLDQGLQFLIQYYNGEERAKGNILERFSAQQFPDLHSELNLSSLELGDSALYFCASSLREGAGELFFGEGSRLTVL.

The chain is built from TRBV10-3 and TRBJ2-3; D gene unclear. This CDR3 is built from 16 residues. Germline V gives CDR1 ENHRY, CDR2 SYGVKD. V gave up 3 bases and J gave up 2 bases, with 15 bases separating them. CDR3 DNA sequence: TGTGCCATCAGTGAAGGGCTCCATTTGCCCACAGATACGCAGTATTTT. Translating it yields CAISEGLHLPTDTQYF.

The V gene is TRBV7-9, the J gene TRBJ1-1; D may be TRBD1 (6 bases). The CDR3 runs 17 residues. Trimming took off 3 bases at V and 0 bases at J, with 17 bases between the two ends. The V gene's germline CDR1 is SEHNR and CDR2 FQNEAQ (reference sequence). CDR3 bases: TGTGCCAGCAGCTTGGGGGCGTTTGAGGGGTTGAACACTGAAGCTTTCTTT. Translated, it gives CASSLGAFEGLNTEAFF.

This sequence joins TRBV28 and TRBJ1-1; D gene unclear. The germline V gene encodes CDR1 MDHEN and CDR2 SYDVKM. The CDR3 extends over 14 amino acids. Deletions cut 5 bases from V and 0 bases from J, with 10 bases between. The CDR3 DNA reads TGTGCCAGCAGTCCACTGACCATGAACACTGAAGCTTTCTTT. This sequence encodes CASSPLTMNTEAFF.

The CDR3 DNA sequence: TGCGCCAGCAGCCAGGGACAGGCTTCATACGAGCAGTACTTC. Translation: CASSQGQASYEQYF. This chain connects TRBV5-1 to TRBJ2-7, with 8 nucleotides matching TRBD1. This CDR3 contains 14 residues. In germline, CDR1 is SGHRS, CDR2 YFSETQ. The junction had 7 bases not matched to a gene; V was cut back by 4 bases and J by 4 bases.

In its sample, this clone was seen a few times. J is TRBJ2-1 and V is TRBV11-2; the D gene is possibly TRBD2 (5 bases). Deletions cut 4 bases from V and 4 bases from J, with 23 bases between. The germline V gene has CDR1 SGHAT and CDR2 FQNNGV. CDR3 length: 18 amino acids. CDR3 sequence: CASSSTRTLKTPYNEQFF. In DNA form, the CDR3 reads TGTGCCAGCAGCTCCACCCGGACTCTTAAAACGCCGTACAATGAGCAGTTCTTC. Using reference TRBV11-2 and TRBJ2-1 for the parts outside the CDR3, the full variable domain is EAGVAQSPRYKIIEKRQSVAFWCNPISGHATLYWYQQILGQGPKLLIQFQNNGVVDDSQLPKDRFSAERLKGVDSTLKIQPAKLEDSAVYLCASSSTRTLKTPYNEQFFGPGTRLTVL.

This clone was counted between two and nine times. This chain links TRBV7-2 with TRBJ2-7; 9 nucleotides agree with TRBD2. The germline gives CDR1 SGHTA, CDR2 FQGNSA. Losses at the gene ends were 8 bases for V and 1 base for J; bases not matched to a gene: 6. This CDR3 comprises 14 residues. The CDR3 protein is CASQLAGLSYEQYF. DNA for the CDR3: TGTGCCAGCCAGCTAGCGGGATTATCCTACGAGCAGTACTTC.